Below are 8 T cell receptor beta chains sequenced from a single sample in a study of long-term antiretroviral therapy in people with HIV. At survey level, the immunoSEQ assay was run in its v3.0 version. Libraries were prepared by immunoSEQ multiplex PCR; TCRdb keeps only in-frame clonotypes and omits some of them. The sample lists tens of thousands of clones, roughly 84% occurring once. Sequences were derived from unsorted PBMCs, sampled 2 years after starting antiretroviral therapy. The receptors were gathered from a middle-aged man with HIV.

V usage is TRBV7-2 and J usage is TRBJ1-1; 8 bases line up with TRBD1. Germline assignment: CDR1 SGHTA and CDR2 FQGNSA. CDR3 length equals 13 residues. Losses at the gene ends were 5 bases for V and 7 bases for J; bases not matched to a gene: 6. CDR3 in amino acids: CASSPRTGLEAFF. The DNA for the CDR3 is TGTGCCAGCAGCCCTCGGACAGGGCTTGAAGCTTTCTTT.

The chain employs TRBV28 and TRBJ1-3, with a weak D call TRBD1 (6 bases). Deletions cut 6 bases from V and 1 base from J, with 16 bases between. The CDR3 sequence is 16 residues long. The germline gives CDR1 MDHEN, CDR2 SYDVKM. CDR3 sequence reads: CASSLIDRNSGNTIYF. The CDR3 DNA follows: TGTGCCAGCAGCTTGATTGACAGGAATTCTGGAAACACCATATATTTT.

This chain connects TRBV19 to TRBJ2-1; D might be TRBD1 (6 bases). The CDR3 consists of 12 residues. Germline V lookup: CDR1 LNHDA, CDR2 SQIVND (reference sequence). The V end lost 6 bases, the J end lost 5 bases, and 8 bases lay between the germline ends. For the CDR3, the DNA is TGTGCCAGTAGGGACAGAAACAATGAGCAGTTCTTC. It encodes CASRDRNNEQFF.

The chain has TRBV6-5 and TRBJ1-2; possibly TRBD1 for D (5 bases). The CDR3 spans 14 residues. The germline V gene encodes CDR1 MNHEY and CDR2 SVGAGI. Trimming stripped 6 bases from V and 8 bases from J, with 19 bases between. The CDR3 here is CASSDTTGSGGYTF. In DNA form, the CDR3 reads TGTGCCAGCAGCGACACTACAGGTTCGGGCGGCTACACCTTC.

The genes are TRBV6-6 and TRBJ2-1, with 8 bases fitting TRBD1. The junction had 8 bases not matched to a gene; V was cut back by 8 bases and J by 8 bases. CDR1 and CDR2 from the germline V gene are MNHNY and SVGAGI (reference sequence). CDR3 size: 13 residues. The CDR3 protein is CASEGGRGHEQFF. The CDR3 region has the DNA TGTGCCAGCGAGGGGGGCAGGGGGCATGAGCAGTTCTTC.

Written as DNA, the CDR3 is TGTGCCAGCAGACCCGGACAGGGGGCCCTCCACTTT. Its protein product is CASRPGQGALHF. The rearrangement joins TRBV6-6 to TRBJ1-6; 10 nucleotides agree with TRBD1. J was trimmed by 14 bases and V by 6 bases; bases with no gene match: 4. The V gene's germline CDR1 is MNHNY and CDR2 SVGAGI (reference sequence). This CDR3 region has 12 residues.

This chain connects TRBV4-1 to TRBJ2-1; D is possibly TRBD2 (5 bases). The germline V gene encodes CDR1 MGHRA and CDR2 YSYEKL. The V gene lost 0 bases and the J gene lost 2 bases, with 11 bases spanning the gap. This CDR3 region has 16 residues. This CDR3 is CASSQDRTGTYNEQFF. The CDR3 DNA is TGCGCCAGCAGCCAAGATCGTACCGGGACCTACAATGAGCAGTTCTTC.

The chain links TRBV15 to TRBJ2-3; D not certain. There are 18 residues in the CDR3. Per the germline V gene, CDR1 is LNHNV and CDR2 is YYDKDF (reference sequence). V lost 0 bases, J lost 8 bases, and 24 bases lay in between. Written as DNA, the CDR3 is TGTGCCACCAGCAGAGATCCCGGTTTCGGCCATCCAGTGGCTACGCAGTATTTT. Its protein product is CATSRDPGFGHPVATQYF.